The source of this TCR beta chain is a study of blood T cells in healthy people across ages. The study, taken as a whole, reports: As naive T cell percentage varied, TCR beta diversity correlated strongly with it.

Per the germline V gene, CDR1 is LGHDT and CDR2 is YNNKEL (reference sequence). After removal of 1 base from V and 0 bases from J, the junction contained 3 bases not matched to a gene. CDR3 length: 18 amino acids. The authors ran a second PCR of 7 to 11 cycles using a sample-barcoded 5' primer and a J-beta primer mix. One entry per CDR3 protein results from TCRdb running MiXCR on the 5' RACE reads. The data show roughly 1.4 million distinct CDR3 sequences, around 59% seen once. As to this clonotype: The antigen is undetermined.

The origin of this receptor is a young man in good health. Material for sequencing was blood. The chain uses TRBV3-1 and TRBJ2-6; 10 nucleotides align to TRBD1. The CDR3 nucleotides read TGTGCCAGCAGCCAAGGGACAGGGGGTCCCTCTGGGGCCAACGTCCTGACTTTC. This sequence encodes CASSQGTGGPSGANVLTF.